The entry below describes one T cell receptor beta chain. Genomic DNA, the template, was used for profiling of the TCR beta VDJ and CDR3. MiXCR, run by TCRdb on the reads, gives a single entry per CDR3 protein. The sample has under 200,000 distinct CDR3 sequences, 35% to 55% seen once; the top ten hold 0.8% to 1.1%. This specimen comes from a study of CD8+CD57+ T cells in acquired aplastic anemia. The V segment lost 2 bases and the J segment 3 bases; nucleotides outside the gene matches: 3. Germline lookup yields CDR1 SGHTA and CDR2 FQGTGA. The CDR3 totals 15 residues. The rearrangement joins TRBV7-3 to TRBJ2-7, with TRBD2 matching 11 bases. The source material was sorted CD4+, CD8+, or CD8+CD57+ T cells (not recorded which) from PBMCs. The TCR sequence derives from a human donor in good health. The chain's CDR3 is CASSLGTSGIYEQYF. The CDR3 bases are TGTGCCAGCAGCTTAGGGACTAGCGGAATCTACGAGCAGTACTTC.